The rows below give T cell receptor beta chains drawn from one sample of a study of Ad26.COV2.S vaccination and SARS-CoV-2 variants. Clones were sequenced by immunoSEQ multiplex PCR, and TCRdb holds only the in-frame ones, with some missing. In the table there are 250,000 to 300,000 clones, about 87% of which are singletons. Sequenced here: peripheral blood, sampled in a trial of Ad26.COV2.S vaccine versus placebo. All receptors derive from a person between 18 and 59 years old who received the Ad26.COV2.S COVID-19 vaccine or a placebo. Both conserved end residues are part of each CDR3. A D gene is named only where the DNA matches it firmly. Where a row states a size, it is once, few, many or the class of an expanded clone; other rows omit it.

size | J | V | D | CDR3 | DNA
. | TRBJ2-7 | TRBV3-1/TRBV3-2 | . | CASSQDFSSYEQYF | TGTGCCAGCAGCCAAGATTTCTCCTCCTACGAGCAGTACTTC
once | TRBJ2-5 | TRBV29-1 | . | CSAVDPLRQETQYF | TGCAGCGCTGTGGACCCGCTGCGACAAGAGACCCAGTACTTC
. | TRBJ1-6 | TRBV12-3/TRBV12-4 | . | CASSLSYSPLHF | TGTGCCAGCAGTTTGTCCTATTCACCCCTCCACTTT
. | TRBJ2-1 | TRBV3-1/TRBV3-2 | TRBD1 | CASSQGTGAYNEQFF | TGTGCCAGCAGCCAGGGGACAGGGGCGTACAATGAGCAGTTCTTC
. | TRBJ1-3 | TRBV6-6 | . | CASKTQGPFSGNTIYF | TGTGCCAGCAAAACGCAGGGGCCATTCTCTGGAAACACCATATATTTT
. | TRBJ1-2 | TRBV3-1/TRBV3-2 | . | CASSQGGQGLKGYTF | TGTGCCAGCAGCCAGGGGGGCCAGGGGTTAAAAGGCTACACCTTC
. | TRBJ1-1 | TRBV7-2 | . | CASSLGEWGAFF | TGTGCCAGCAGCTTAGGAGAGTGGGGAGCTTTCTTT
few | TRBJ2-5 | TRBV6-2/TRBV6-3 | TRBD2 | CASSPWDLAGGHGETQYF | TGTGCCAGCAGTCCCTGGGATCTAGCGGGGGGCCATGGGGAGACCCAGTACTTC
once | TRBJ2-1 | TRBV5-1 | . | CASSFQGYNEQFF | TGCGCCAGCAGCTTTCAGGGCTACAATGAGCAGTTCTTC
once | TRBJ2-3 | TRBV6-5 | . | CASSSQGTDTQYF | TGTGCCAGCAGTTCACAGGGTACAGATACGCAGTATTTT
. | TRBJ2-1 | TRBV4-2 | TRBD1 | CASSPKDRGRISSYNEQFF | TGTGCCAGCAGCCCCAAGGACAGGGGAAGGATATCGTCCTACAATGAGCAGTTCTTC
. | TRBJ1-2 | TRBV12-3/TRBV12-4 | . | CASSLRSGGYTF | TGTGCCAGCAGTTTAAGGTCGGGTGGCTACACCTTC
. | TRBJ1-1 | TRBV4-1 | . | CASSQVPLPGPGMNTEAFF | TGCGCCAGCAGCCAAGTCCCACTCCCGGGACCGGGGATGAACACTGAAGCTTTCTTT
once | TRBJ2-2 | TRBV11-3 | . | CASSSPPGTTNTGELFF | TGTGCCAGCAGCTCGCCTCCCGGGACAACGAACACCGGGGAGCTGTTTTTT
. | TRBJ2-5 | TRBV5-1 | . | CASSQPDWQETQYF | TGCGCCAGCAGCCAACCGGACTGGCAAGAGACCCAGTACTTC
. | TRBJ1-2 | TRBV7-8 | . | CASSLRVGNRYGYTF | TGTGCCAGCAGTCTTAGGGTCGGCAACAGATATGGCTACACCTTC
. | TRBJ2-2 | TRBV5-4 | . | CASSLLGGTNTGELFF | TGTGCCAGCAGTTTACTCGGGGGCACGAACACCGGGGAGCTGTTTTTT
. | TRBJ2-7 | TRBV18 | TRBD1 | CASSPGTGVYEQYF | TGTGCCAGCTCACCGGGGACAGGGGTCTACGAGCAGTACTTC
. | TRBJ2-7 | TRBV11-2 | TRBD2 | CASSFTSGPYEQYF | TGTGCCAGCAGCTTTACTAGCGGCCCCTACGAGCAGTACTTC
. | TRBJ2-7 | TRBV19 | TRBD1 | CASNPRPGQGRGEQYF | TGTGCCAGCAACCCTCGACCGGGACAGGGGAGAGGCGAGCAGTACTTC
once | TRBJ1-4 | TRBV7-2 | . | CASSLGRTMNEKLFF | TGTGCCAGCAGCTTAGGGCGGACGATGAATGAAAAACTGTTTTTT
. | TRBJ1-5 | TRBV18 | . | CASSPGRVSNQPQHF | TGTGCCAGCTCACCGGGCAGGGTTAGCAATCAGCCCCAGCATTTT
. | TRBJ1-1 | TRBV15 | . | CATSRDHRGRNTEAFF | TGTGCCACCAGCAGAGATCACCGCGGAAGAAACACTGAAGCTTTCTTT
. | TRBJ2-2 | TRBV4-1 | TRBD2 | CASSRTSGTHTGELFF | TGCGCCAGCAGCCGGACTAGCGGGACCCACACCGGGGAGCTGTTTTTT
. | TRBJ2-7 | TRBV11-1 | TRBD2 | CASSLEVGGSSYEQYF | TGTGCCAGCAGCTTAGAGGTGGGAGGGAGCTCCTACGAGCAGTACTTC
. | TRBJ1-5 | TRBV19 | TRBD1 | CASSLRRQGAPGNQPQHF | TGTGCCAGTAGTCTAAGGAGACAGGGGGCGCCGGGCAATCAGCCCCAGCATTTT
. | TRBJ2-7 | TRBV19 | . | CASKMSPSSYEQYF | TGTGCCAGTAAGATGTCACCTAGCTCCTACGAGCAGTACTTC
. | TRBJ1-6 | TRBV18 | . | CASSPSQGGGSPLHF | TGTGCCAGCTCTCCGAGTCAGGGCGGTGGTTCACCCCTCCACTTT
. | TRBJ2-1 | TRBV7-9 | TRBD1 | CASRMPGQGDNEQFF | TGTGCCAGCAGAATGCCGGGACAGGGGGACAATGAGCAGTTCTTC
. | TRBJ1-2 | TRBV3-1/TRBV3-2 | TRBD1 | CASSPRQGFSGYTF | TGTGCCAGCAGCCCCAGACAGGGCTTCAGCGGCTACACCTTC
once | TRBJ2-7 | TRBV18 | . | CASSPGGGEQYF | TGTGCCAGCTCACCGGGGGGCGGCGAGCAGTACTTC
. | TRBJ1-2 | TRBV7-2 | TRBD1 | CASSQRTGQGHGYTF | TGTGCCAGCAGCCAACGAACGGGACAGGGACATGGCTACACCTTC
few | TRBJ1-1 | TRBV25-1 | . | CASSESLRMEAFF | TGTGCCAGCAGTGAATCTCTTAGGATGGAAGCTTTCTTT
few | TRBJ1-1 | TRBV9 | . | CASSTGQNTEAFF | TGTGCCAGCAGCACCGGACAGAACACTGAAGCTTTCTTT
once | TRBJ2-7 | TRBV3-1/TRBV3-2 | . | CASSRGMSYEQYF | TGTGCCAGCAGCCGCGGCATGTCCTACGAGCAGTACTTC
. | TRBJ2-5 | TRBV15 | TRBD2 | CATSRPMTSGRAMKTQYF | TGTGCCACCAGCAGACCAATGACTAGCGGGAGGGCCATGAAGACCCAGTACTTC
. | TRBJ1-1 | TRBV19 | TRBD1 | CASWDRGRTEAFF | TGTGCCAGTTGGGACAGGGGAAGAACTGAAGCTTTCTTT
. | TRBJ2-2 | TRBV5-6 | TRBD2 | CASSERGGGTGELFF | TGTGCCAGCAGCGAGCGGGGGGGCGGCACCGGGGAGCTGTTTTTT
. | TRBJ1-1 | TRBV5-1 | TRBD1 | CASSLLSQGAAEAFF | TGCGCCAGCAGCTTATTGTCACAGGGGGCCGCTGAAGCTTTCTTT
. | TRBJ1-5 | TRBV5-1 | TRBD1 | CASSLGGQGHQPQHF | TGCGCCAGCAGCTTGGGGGGACAGGGTCATCAGCCCCAGCATTTT
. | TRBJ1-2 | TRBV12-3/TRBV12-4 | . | CASSRTVLWSYTF | TGTGCCAGCAGTCGGACGGTACTATGGAGCTACACCTTC
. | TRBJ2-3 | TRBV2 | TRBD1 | CASNARDRNTDTQYF | TGTGCCAGCAACGCCAGGGACAGGAACACAGATACGCAGTATTTT
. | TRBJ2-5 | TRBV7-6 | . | CASSQMNRGSRETQYF | TGTGCCAGCAGCCAAATGAATCGGGGCAGTAGAGAGACCCAGTACTTC
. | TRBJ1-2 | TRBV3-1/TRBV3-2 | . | CASSQGGQTGWNGYTF | TGTGCCAGCAGCCAGGGGGGCCAGACAGGTTGGAATGGCTACACCTTC
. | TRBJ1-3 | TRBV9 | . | CASSVGQTISGNTIYF | TGTGCCAGCAGCGTAGGTCAGACTATCTCTGGAAACACCATATATTTT
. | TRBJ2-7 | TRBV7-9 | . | CASSSTYEQYF | TGTGCCAGCAGCTCAACCTACGAGCAGTACTTC
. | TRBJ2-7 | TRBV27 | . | CASSDTGRISYEQYF | TGTGCCAGCAGCGATACTGGACGGATCTCCTACGAGCAGTACTTC
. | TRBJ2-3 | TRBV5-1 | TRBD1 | CASSQGQGAGDTQYF | TGCGCCAGCAGCCAAGGACAGGGGGCCGGAGATACGCAGTATTTT
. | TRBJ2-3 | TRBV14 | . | CASSQEWRSVDTQYF | TGTGCCAGCAGCCAAGAATGGCGGTCCGTGGATACGCAGTATTTT
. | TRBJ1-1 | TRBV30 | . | CAWARVNTEAFF | TGTGCCTGGGCACGGGTAAACACTGAAGCTTTCTTT
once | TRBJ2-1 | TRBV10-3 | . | CAISDPGRGDNEQFF | TGTGCCATCAGTGACCCAGGGAGGGGGGACAATGAGCAGTTCTTC
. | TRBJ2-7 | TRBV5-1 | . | CASSPLGGPSYEQYF | TGCGCCAGCAGCCCGTTGGGGGGACCCTCCTACGAGCAGTACTTC
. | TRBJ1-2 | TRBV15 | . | CATSRDLGSQGGYTF | TGTGCCACCAGCAGAGATCTGGGGAGCCAGGGTGGCTACACCTTC
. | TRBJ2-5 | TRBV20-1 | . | CSASREETQYF | TGCAGTGCTAGTAGGGAGGAGACCCAGTACTTC
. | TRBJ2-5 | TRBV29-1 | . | CSVLPIENQETQYF | TGCAGCGTTCTGCCCATTGAAAACCAAGAGACCCAGTACTTC
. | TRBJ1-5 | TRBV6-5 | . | CASRGTLNQPQHF | TGTGCCAGCAGAGGGACGTTGAATCAGCCCCAGCATTTT
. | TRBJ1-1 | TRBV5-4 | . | CASSLALGGTEAFF | TGTGCCAGCAGCTTGGCCTTGGGTGGCACTGAAGCTTTCTTT